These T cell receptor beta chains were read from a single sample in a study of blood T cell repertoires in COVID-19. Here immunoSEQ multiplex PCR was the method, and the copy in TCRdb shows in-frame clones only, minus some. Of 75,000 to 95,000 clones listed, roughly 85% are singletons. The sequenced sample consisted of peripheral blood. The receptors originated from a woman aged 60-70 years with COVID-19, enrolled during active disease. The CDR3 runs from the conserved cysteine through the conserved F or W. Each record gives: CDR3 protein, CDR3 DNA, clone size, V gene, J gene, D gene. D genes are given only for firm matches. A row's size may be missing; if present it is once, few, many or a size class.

cdr3_aa: CASNRGTGNTIYF
cdr3_nt: TGTGCCAGCAACAGGGGGACTGGAAACACCATATATTTT
clone_size: .
v_call: TRBV11-2
j_call: TRBJ1-3
d_call: TRBD1

cdr3_aa: CASSQTGSGGYTF
cdr3_nt: TGCGCCAGCAGCCAGACAGGGTCTGGAGGCTACACCTTC
clone_size: .
v_call: TRBV4-1
j_call: TRBJ1-2
d_call: TRBD1

cdr3_aa: CASIPNAGGDEQFF
cdr3_nt: TGTGCCAGTATCCCGAACGCGGGGGGCGATGAGCAGTTCTTC
clone_size: .
v_call: TRBV19
j_call: TRBJ2-1
d_call: TRBD2

cdr3_aa: CAWSVRLGQGAWQYF
cdr3_nt: TGTGCCTGGAGTGTACGTTTGGGACAGGGGGCTTGGCAGTACTTC
clone_size: .
v_call: TRBV30
j_call: TRBJ2-7
d_call: TRBD1

cdr3_aa: CASGLAGDTEAFF
cdr3_nt: TGTGCTAGTGGTTTGGCAGGCGACACTGAAGCTTTCTTT
clone_size: once
v_call: TRBV12-5
j_call: TRBJ1-1
d_call: .

cdr3_aa: CASSQTGIYGYTF
cdr3_nt: TGTGCCAGCAGCCAGACAGGGATCTATGGCTACACCTTC
clone_size: .
v_call: TRBV7-2
j_call: TRBJ1-2
d_call: TRBD1

cdr3_aa: CASSSTGNENTEAFF
cdr3_nt: TGTGCCAGCAGTTCAACAGGGAACGAGAACACTGAAGCTTTCTTT
clone_size: .
v_call: TRBV28
j_call: TRBJ1-1
d_call: .

cdr3_aa: CASSEDRNTEAFF
cdr3_nt: TGTGCCAGCAGTGAAGACAGGAACACTGAAGCTTTCTTT
clone_size: .
v_call: TRBV2
j_call: TRBJ1-1
d_call: .

cdr3_aa: CAWRTMGLGTGAEKLFF
cdr3_nt: TGTGCCTGGAGGACTATGGGTCTCGGGACAGGCGCTGAAAAACTGTTTTTT
clone_size: .
v_call: TRBV30
j_call: TRBJ1-4
d_call: TRBD1

cdr3_aa: CASSPRDWSYNEQFF
cdr3_nt: TGTGCCAGCAGCCCTCGGGACTGGTCCTACAATGAGCAGTTCTTC
clone_size: .
v_call: TRBV9
j_call: TRBJ2-1
d_call: .

cdr3_aa: CASSLVGQLNTEAFF
cdr3_nt: TGTGCCAGCAGCTTAGTGGGACAGTTGAACACTGAAGCTTTCTTT
clone_size: .
v_call: TRBV7-2
j_call: TRBJ1-1
d_call: TRBD1

cdr3_aa: CASSYNRARSSPLHF
cdr3_nt: TGTGCCAGCAGTTATAACAGGGCAAGGAGTTCACCCCTCCACTTT
clone_size: .
v_call: TRBV6-2/TRBV6-3
j_call: TRBJ1-6
d_call: .

cdr3_aa: CASSLAGRADTQYF
cdr3_nt: TGTGCCAGCAGCTTGGCGGGTCGCGCAGATACGCAGTATTTT
clone_size: .
v_call: TRBV5-8
j_call: TRBJ2-3
d_call: .

cdr3_aa: CASSGSRVQPQHF
cdr3_nt: TGTGCCAGCAGTGGATCCAGGGTTCAGCCCCAGCATTTT
clone_size: .
v_call: TRBV12-3/TRBV12-4
j_call: TRBJ1-5
d_call: .

cdr3_aa: CASSLRGLETQYF
cdr3_nt: TGTGCCAGCAGTTTGAGGGGGTTGGAGACCCAGTACTTC
clone_size: .
v_call: TRBV12-3/TRBV12-4
j_call: TRBJ2-5
d_call: .

cdr3_aa: CASRPSGDNEQFF
cdr3_nt: TGTGCCAGCAGGCCCTCGGGGGACAATGAGCAGTTCTTC
clone_size: .
v_call: TRBV11-2
j_call: TRBJ2-1
d_call: .

cdr3_aa: CASSEQIRDSNEKLFF
cdr3_nt: TGTGCCAGCAGCGAGCAAATACGGGACAGCAATGAAAAACTGTTTTTT
clone_size: .
v_call: TRBV7-2
j_call: TRBJ1-4
d_call: TRBD1

cdr3_aa: CSASGEMPYYGYTF
cdr3_nt: TGCAGTGCTAGTGGCGAGATGCCGTACTATGGCTACACCTTC
clone_size: once
v_call: TRBV20-1
j_call: TRBJ1-2
d_call: .

cdr3_aa: CASSQGARGLGYTF
cdr3_nt: TGCGCCAGCAGCCAAGGGGCAAGGGGGTTAGGCTACACCTTC
clone_size: .
v_call: TRBV4-3
j_call: TRBJ1-2
d_call: .

cdr3_aa: CASRGQGGYTF
cdr3_nt: TGTGCCAGCAGGGGACAGGGGGGCTACACCTTC
clone_size: few
v_call: TRBV6-5
j_call: TRBJ1-2
d_call: TRBD1

cdr3_aa: CASSPLLSSGSNEQFF
cdr3_nt: TGTGCCAGCAGCCCCTTATTGTCGAGCGGAAGTAATGAGCAGTTCTTC
clone_size: few
v_call: TRBV7-3
j_call: TRBJ2-1
d_call: .

cdr3_aa: CASSFATGGHEKLFF
cdr3_nt: TGTGCCAGCAGCTTCGCCACAGGGGGCCACGAAAAACTGTTTTTT
clone_size: .
v_call: TRBV5-8
j_call: TRBJ1-4
d_call: TRBD1

cdr3_aa: CASSLEAVYSNQPQHF
cdr3_nt: TGTGCCAGCAGCTTGGAGGCGGTTTATAGCAATCAGCCCCAGCATTTT
clone_size: .
v_call: TRBV5-5
j_call: TRBJ1-5
d_call: .

cdr3_aa: CASSYSGGGNSPLHF
cdr3_nt: TGTGCCAGCAGTTACTCGGGGGGAGGGAATTCACCCCTCCACTTT
clone_size: .
v_call: TRBV6-5
j_call: TRBJ1-6
d_call: .

cdr3_aa: CASSQYTGTDYGYTF
cdr3_nt: TGTGCCAGCAGCCAATACACCGGGACAGACTATGGCTACACCTTC
clone_size: .
v_call: TRBV4-2
j_call: TRBJ1-2
d_call: TRBD1

cdr3_aa: CASSLEARGYSNQPQHF
cdr3_nt: TGTGCCAGCAGCTTAGAGGCCAGGGGTTATAGCAATCAGCCCCAGCATTTT
clone_size: .
v_call: TRBV7-2
j_call: TRBJ1-5
d_call: .

cdr3_aa: CATSSQPGQGAVSDGYTF
cdr3_nt: TGTGCCACCAGCTCGCAACCGGGACAGGGGGCGGTAAGCGATGGCTACACCTTC
clone_size: .
v_call: TRBV15
j_call: TRBJ1-2
d_call: TRBD1

cdr3_aa: CAWSTGRGNQPQHF
cdr3_nt: TGTGCCTGGAGTACCGGACGGGGGAATCAGCCCCAGCATTTT
clone_size: .
v_call: TRBV30
j_call: TRBJ1-5
d_call: .

cdr3_aa: CASSLSVGEGYTF
cdr3_nt: TGTGCCAGCAGTTTATCGGTCGGGGAGGGCTACACCTTC
clone_size: .
v_call: TRBV27
j_call: TRBJ1-2
d_call: .

cdr3_aa: CASSFSSGGTVRAFF
cdr3_nt: TGTGCCAGCAGTTTCTCATCGGGGGGGACTGTGCGAGCTTTCTTT
clone_size: .
v_call: TRBV28
j_call: TRBJ1-1
d_call: .

cdr3_aa: CASSVRRDRGNTGELFF
cdr3_nt: TGTGCCAGCAGCGTACGCCGGGACAGGGGCAATACCGGGGAGCTGTTTTTT
clone_size: .
v_call: TRBV9
j_call: TRBJ2-2
d_call: TRBD1

cdr3_aa: CSVETGNNQPQHF
cdr3_nt: TGCAGCGTTGAGACAGGGAACAATCAGCCCCAGCATTTT
clone_size: few
v_call: TRBV29-1
j_call: TRBJ1-5
d_call: TRBD1

cdr3_aa: CARSLNLGVCSPLHF
cdr3_nt: TGTGCCAGAAGCTTGAATCTAGGGGTCTGCTCACCCCTCCACTTT
clone_size: few
v_call: TRBV5-3
j_call: TRBJ1-6
d_call: .

cdr3_aa: CASSQGAGEGTEAFF
cdr3_nt: TGTGCCAGCAGCCAAGGGGCAGGGGAAGGAACTGAAGCTTTCTTT
clone_size: .
v_call: TRBV3-1/TRBV3-2
j_call: TRBJ1-1
d_call: .

cdr3_aa: CASSEEDRGGYTF
cdr3_nt: TGTGCCAGCAGTGAAGAGGACAGGGGCGGCTACACCTTC
clone_size: .
v_call: TRBV2
j_call: TRBJ1-2
d_call: TRBD1

cdr3_aa: CASSQDAQGGGTDTQYF
cdr3_nt: TGCGCCAGCAGCCAAGATGCCCAAGGGGGCGGCACAGATACGCAGTATTTT
clone_size: .
v_call: TRBV4-3
j_call: TRBJ2-3
d_call: TRBD1

cdr3_aa: CASSQDHALDNEQFF
cdr3_nt: TGTGCCAGCAGCCAAGATCACGCGTTGGACAATGAGCAGTTCTTC
clone_size: .
v_call: TRBV3-1/TRBV3-2
j_call: TRBJ2-1
d_call: .

cdr3_aa: CSVTDRGLSYEQYF
cdr3_nt: TGCAGCGTGACAGACAGGGGGCTCTCCTACGAGCAGTACTTC
clone_size: .
v_call: TRBV29-1
j_call: TRBJ2-7
d_call: TRBD1

cdr3_aa: CASSYGRNTEAFF
cdr3_nt: TGTGCCAGCAGTTACGGGAGAAACACTGAAGCTTTCTTT
clone_size: .
v_call: TRBV6-2/TRBV6-3
j_call: TRBJ1-1
d_call: .

cdr3_aa: CASRLTGDSNQPQHF
cdr3_nt: TGTGCCAGCAGATTGACAGGCGATAGCAATCAGCCCCAGCATTTT
clone_size: few
v_call: TRBV6-5
j_call: TRBJ1-5
d_call: .

cdr3_aa: CASSQDPTDYGYTF
cdr3_nt: TGCGCCAGCAGCCAAGATCCGACAGACTATGGCTACACCTTC
clone_size: .
v_call: TRBV4-3
j_call: TRBJ1-2
d_call: .

cdr3_aa: CARDRGRRAGELFF
cdr3_nt: TGTGCCAGGGACAGGGGTAGGCGGGCCGGGGAGCTGTTTTTT
clone_size: once
v_call: TRBV2
j_call: TRBJ2-2
d_call: TRBD1

cdr3_aa: CASSQESRGSFYGYTF
cdr3_nt: TGCGCCAGCAGCCAAGAGTCCCGTGGCAGTTTCTATGGCTACACCTTC
clone_size: few
v_call: TRBV4-3
j_call: TRBJ1-2
d_call: .

cdr3_aa: CASSFTGTGGPSQPQHF
cdr3_nt: TGTGCCAGCAGCTTCACCGGGACAGGGGGCCCGAGTCAGCCCCAGCATTTT
clone_size: .
v_call: TRBV5-6
j_call: TRBJ1-5
d_call: TRBD1

cdr3_aa: CASSLVGGAYEQYF
cdr3_nt: TGCGCCAGCAGCTTGGTTGGAGGAGCCTACGAGCAGTACTTC
clone_size: .
v_call: TRBV5-1
j_call: TRBJ2-7
d_call: .

cdr3_aa: CASSFDSYEQYF
cdr3_nt: TGCGCCAGCAGCTTTGACAGCTACGAGCAGTACTTC
clone_size: .
v_call: TRBV5-1
j_call: TRBJ2-7
d_call: .

cdr3_aa: CASSLVAGAGQPQHF
cdr3_nt: TGCGCCAGCAGCTTGGTAGCGGGCGCGGGTCAGCCCCAGCATTTT
clone_size: .
v_call: TRBV5-1
j_call: TRBJ1-5
d_call: .

cdr3_aa: CASSLVAENTGELFF
cdr3_nt: TGTGCCAGCAGCTTAGTTGCAGAGAACACCGGGGAGCTGTTTTTT
clone_size: .
v_call: TRBV7-2
j_call: TRBJ2-2
d_call: .

cdr3_aa: CASSLSGPGNTIYF
cdr3_nt: TGTGCCAGCAGCTTATCAGGGCCTGGAAACACCATATATTTT
clone_size: .
v_call: TRBV7-3
j_call: TRBJ1-3
d_call: .

cdr3_aa: CASSRTDRGLSYGYTF
cdr3_nt: TGCGCCAGCAGCCGGACAGACAGGGGCCTTTCCTATGGCTACACCTTC
clone_size: few
v_call: TRBV4-3
j_call: TRBJ1-2
d_call: TRBD1

cdr3_aa: CASGRQGAGNTIYF
cdr3_nt: TGTGCCAGTGGGCGACAGGGGGCTGGAAACACCATATATTTT
clone_size: .
v_call: TRBV6-5
j_call: TRBJ1-3
d_call: TRBD1

cdr3_aa: CASSILQGNQPQHF
cdr3_nt: TGTGCCAGCAGTATACTACAGGGCAATCAGCCCCAGCATTTT
clone_size: once
v_call: TRBV28
j_call: TRBJ1-5
d_call: .

cdr3_aa: CASSYISLFGGRGYTDTQYF
cdr3_nt: TGTGCCAGCAGTTATATCTCCCTTTTCGGGGGGAGGGGTTACACAGATACGCAGTATTTT
clone_size: .
v_call: TRBV6-2/TRBV6-3
j_call: TRBJ2-3
d_call: TRBD2

cdr3_aa: CAWSNWPGGATNEKLFF
cdr3_nt: TGTGCCTGGAGTAACTGGCCAGGGGGAGCAACTAATGAAAAACTGTTTTTT
clone_size: few
v_call: TRBV30
j_call: TRBJ1-4
d_call: TRBD1

cdr3_aa: CASSPSANQPQHF
cdr3_nt: TGTGCCAGCTCACCGAGCGCGAATCAGCCCCAGCATTTT
clone_size: once
v_call: TRBV18
j_call: TRBJ1-5
d_call: .

cdr3_aa: CASSRDRRVPEAFF
cdr3_nt: TGTGCCAGCAGCCGGGACAGGAGAGTCCCTGAAGCTTTCTTT
clone_size: .
v_call: TRBV7-2
j_call: TRBJ1-1
d_call: TRBD1

cdr3_aa: CASSPKSGATNEKLFF
cdr3_nt: TGTGCCAGCTCACCAAAGTCGGGGGCAACTAATGAAAAACTGTTTTTT
clone_size: .
v_call: TRBV18
j_call: TRBJ1-4
d_call: .

cdr3_aa: CASSLLGSEQYF
cdr3_nt: TGTGCCAGCAGCCTCCTCGGGTCGGAGCAGTACTTC
clone_size: .
v_call: TRBV3-1/TRBV3-2
j_call: TRBJ2-7
d_call: .

cdr3_aa: CASSNGARGNEKLFF
cdr3_nt: TGTGCCAGCAGCAACGGGGCCAGGGGGAATGAAAAACTGTTTTTT
clone_size: once
v_call: TRBV7-2
j_call: TRBJ1-4
d_call: TRBD1

cdr3_aa: CATAGTENTGELFF
cdr3_nt: TGTGCCACCGCAGGGACAGAAAACACCGGGGAGCTGTTTTTT
clone_size: .
v_call: TRBV24-1
j_call: TRBJ2-2
d_call: TRBD1